The rows below give T cell receptor beta chains drawn from one sample of a study of radiotherapy plus CTLA-4 blockade in lung cancer. The method was immunoSEQ multiplex PCR; TCRdb's version includes in-frame clones alone and lacks a portion of them. Among over 80,000 clones, around 87% were seen once, and the ten largest hold around 17%. Sequencing was performed on peripheral blood, taken from a patient treated with radiotherapy plus ipilimumab. The receptors come from a human donor with non-small cell lung cancer that progressed on radiotherapy plus ipilimumab. CDR3s include the opening cysteine and the closing phenylalanine or tryptophan. D genes are given only for firm matches. Clone size is stated in some rows and not others, as once, few, many or a class when expanded.

>TRBJ2-7|NA|TRBV19|NA
TGTGCCAGTAGTATAGAGCAGCGGGCCAGTACCTACGAGCAGTACTTC
CASSIEQRASTYEQYF
>TRBJ2-7|NA|TRBV7-2|NA
TGTGCCAGCAGCACCGGGACTGTAACCTACGAGCAGTACTTC
CASSTGTVTYEQYF
>TRBJ2-3|NA|TRBV5-1|TRBD2
TGCGCCAGCAGCTTGCGTGGGGGGGAGGTAGATACGCAGTATTTT
CASSLRGGEVDTQYF
>TRBJ2-3|NA|TRBV7-9|TRBD2
TGTGCCAGCAGCCATCCGGGACTAGAGACAGATACGCAGTATTTT
CASSHPGLETDTQYF
>TRBJ1-1|NA|TRBV5-4|NA
TGTGCCAGCAGCTTGAAGGGGGGAAACACTGAAGCTTTCTTT
CASSLKGGNTEAFF
>TRBJ1-4|NA|TRBV18|NA
TGTGCCAGCTCCCCAAATCCGGGACCAGGGAGTGAAAAACTGTTTTTT
CASSPNPGPGSEKLFF
>TRBJ2-3|few|TRBV18|TRBD2
TGTGCCAGCTCCCCCTTAGCGGGAGACAGCACAGATACGCAGTATTTT
CASSPLAGDSTDTQYF
>TRBJ2-5|NA|TRBV2|NA
TGTGCCAGCAGTCCCTCCCCCGACCAAGAGACCCAGTACTTC
CASSPSPDQETQYF
>TRBJ2-2|NA|TRBV19|NA
TGTGCCAGTAACGGAGCAGGGAGGACCGGGGAGCTGTTTTTT
CASNGAGRTGELFF
>TRBJ2-2|NA|TRBV12-5|NA
TGTGCTAGTGGTTTGGTACAGCCCGGGGAGCTGTTTTTT
CASGLVQPGELFF
>TRBJ2-7|NA|TRBV5-1|NA
TGCGCCAGCAGCTTGGATGGGACAACTGCCTACGAGCAGTACTTC
CASSLDGTTAYEQYF
>TRBJ2-5|NA|TRBV5-1|TRBD2
TGCGCCAGCAGCTTGGGACTAGCGGGGGAGACCCAGTACTTC
CASSLGLAGETQYF
>TRBJ2-7|NA|TRBV7-9|TRBD2
TGTGCCAGCAGCTTAACTTTGGGACTAGGGGGATACGAGCAGTACTTC
CASSLTLGLGGYEQYF
>TRBJ2-2|once|TRBV10-3|TRBD1
TGTGCCATCAGTCGTCTAGAGGGGGCAGGCGGGGAGCTGTTTTTT
CAISRLEGAGGELFF
>TRBJ1-5|NA|TRBV7-8|NA
TGTGCCAGCAGCTTATTCCTGGATGATCAGCCCCAGCATTTT
CASSLFLDDQPQHF
>TRBJ1-5|NA|TRBV6-5|NA
TGTGCCAGCAGAATGGGGGATTACAGCAATCAGCCCCAGCATTTT
CASRMGDYSNQPQHF
>TRBJ1-1|NA|TRBV18|NA
TGTGCCAGCTCACCACCGAACGGGGTGGAGCGTGAAGCTTTCTTT
CASSPPNGVEREAFF
>TRBJ2-7|NA|TRBV6-5|NA
TGTGCCAGCAGTCAATACTCGTGGGGTTCCTACGAGCAGTACTTC
CASSQYSWGSYEQYF
>TRBJ1-2|NA|TRBV5-1|TRBD1
TGCGCCAGCAGCTTGCGGGCAGGGGGACCCTATGGCTACACCTTC
CASSLRAGGPYGYTF
>TRBJ2-7|NA|TRBV7-9|TRBD2
TGTGCCAGCAGCTTAGAATTGGGCGGGAGAAGTTACGAGCAGTACTTC
CASSLELGGRSYEQYF
>TRBJ2-1|NA|TRBV19|NA
TGTGCCAGTAGTATAGATGGTGGCCTAGGTGAGCAGTTCTTC
CASSIDGGLGEQFF
>TRBJ1-1|NA|TRBV7-6|TRBD1
TGTGCCAGCAGCCCGACCGACAGGGCGACTGAAGCTTTCTTT
CASSPTDRATEAFF
>TRBJ1-4|NA|TRBV10-3|TRBD1
TGTGCCATCAGTGATCCTAACGGGACAGGTAAACTGTTTTTT
CAISDPNGTGKLFF
>TRBJ2-7|few|TRBV6-5|TRBD2
TGTGCCAGCAGTGCACCGGGACTAGCGGTCGAGCAGTACTTC
CASSAPGLAVEQYF
>TRBJ1-1|NA|TRBV25-1|NA
TGTGCCAGCAGTGAAAAGGTGGGCACTGAAGCTTTCTTT
CASSEKVGTEAFF
>TRBJ2-5|NA|TRBV5-1|NA
TGCGCCAGCAGCTTTAACCAGGGGCCCCAAGAGACCCAGTACTTC
CASSFNQGPQETQYF
>TRBJ2-2|NA|TRBV6-5|NA
TGTGCCAGCAGTTATGGCGGAAACACCGGGGAGCTGTTTTTT
CASSYGGNTGELFF
>TRBJ2-6|NA|TRBV18|TRBD2
TGTGCCAGCTCACCTGGACTAGCGGGAGGCTCGGACTCTGGGGCCAACGTCCTGACTTTC
CASSPGLAGGSDSGANVLTF
>TRBJ1-1|NA|TRBV7-3|NA
TGTGCCAGCAGCGAAGGTGGCAGGACAGAAGCTTTCTTT
CASSEGGRTEAFF
>TRBJ2-7|NA|TRBV11-3|NA
TGTGCCAGCAGCTTAGGGAGAGGGACGCTCGAGCAGTACTTC
CASSLGRGTLEQYF
>TRBJ1-1|NA|TRBV9|NA
TGTGCCAGCAGCGTCCTTCCGCACACTGAAGCTTTCTTT
CASSVLPHTEAFF
>TRBJ1-2|NA|TRBV19|TRBD1
TGTGCCAGTACTCCGATGACAGGGAGGGGTAACTATGGCTACACCTTC
CASTPMTGRGNYGYTF
>TRBJ2-7|NA|TRBV7-9|TRBD1
TGTGCCAGCAGCGGACAGGGTGTCAACGAGCAGTACTTC
CASSGQGVNEQYF
>TRBJ2-1|NA|TRBV10-3|TRBD2
TGTGCCATCAGTGAGTTCGATGCGGGAGCCCCTAACAATGAGCAGTTCTTC
CAISEFDAGAPNNEQFF
>TRBJ2-2|NA|TRBV18|TRBD1
TGTGCCAGCTCACCAGCTCCTCCGACAGGGCGGAACACCGGGGAGCTGTTTTTT
CASSPAPPTGRNTGELFF
>TRBJ1-5|NA|TRBV5-1|TRBD1
TGCGCCAGCAGCTTGGGATCAGGGGGAGGTAGCAATCAGCCCCAGCATTTT
CASSLGSGGGSNQPQHF
>TRBJ2-1|once|TRBV11-3|NA
TGTGCCAGCAGCTTAAACAGTCGCAATGAGCAGTTCTTC
CASSLNSRNEQFF
>TRBJ2-5|NA|TRBV4-2|NA
TGTGCCAGCAGCCAAGGGACAAGCCAAGAGACCCAGTACTTC
CASSQGTSQETQYF
>TRBJ1-2|once|TRBV19|NA
TGTGCCAGTAGTATAGAAATCGGCGGCTACACCTTC
CASSIEIGGYTF
>TRBJ2-3|NA|TRBV2|NA
TGTGCCAGCAGTGAGAGGGGGGCCGGGCTTACGCAGTATTTT
CASSERGAGLTQYF
>TRBJ2-7|NA|TRBV18|NA
TGTGCCAGCTCACCTCGTTCCAGTGGCTACGAGCAGTACTTC
CASSPRSSGYEQYF
>TRBJ2-7|NA|TRBV7-8|TRBD1
TGTGCCAGCAGCTTAGGGACAGGGGACGAGCAGTACTTC
CASSLGTGDEQYF
>TRBJ2-1|NA|TRBV28|TRBD2
TGTGCCAGCAGTTTAGGGGGGCTAGCGGGAGAAAATGAGCAGTTCTTC
CASSLGGLAGENEQFF
>TRBJ2-2|NA|TRBV11-1|NA
TGTGCCAGCAGCGCCCTTCTAGGGGTCACCGGGGAGCTGTTTTTT
CASSALLGVTGELFF
>TRBJ1-2|NA|TRBV6-5|NA
TGTGCCAGCAGTTACAACATGGGCGGCAGCAGCTATGGCTACACCTTC
CASSYNMGGSSYGYTF
>TRBJ1-3|NA|TRBV6-5|NA
TGTGCCAGCAGTTACTCGAGGGGGATCTCTGGAAACACCATATATTTT
CASSYSRGISGNTIYF
>TRBJ2-7|NA|TRBV29-1|TRBD1
TGCAGCGTTCAATCCGGGACAGGGCCCTACGAGCAGTACTTC
CSVQSGTGPYEQYF
>TRBJ1-2|NA|TRBV9|NA
TGTGCCAGCAGCGTAACTGGCTATGGCTACACCTTC
CASSVTGYGYTF
>TRBJ2-1|once|TRBV6-5|TRBD2
TGTGCCAGCAGTACTAGACTAGCGGGAGTAAGTGAGCAGTTCTTC
CASSTRLAGVSEQFF
>TRBJ1-2|NA|TRBV19|NA
TGTGCCAGTAGTATAGCGCAGTATGGCTACACCTTC
CASSIAQYGYTF
>TRBJ1-1|NA|TRBV5-1|TRBD1
TGCGCCAGCAGCTTGGATCCAGGGGGGAGAACTGAAGCTTTCTTT
CASSLDPGGRTEAFF
>TRBJ1-1|NA|TRBV4-1|NA
TGCGCCAGCAGCCAAGAGGAGGGGACTGAAGCTTTCTTT
CASSQEEGTEAFF
>TRBJ2-7|medium-sized|TRBV4-3|TRBD1
TGCGCCAGCAGCCCCTGGGGGACAGCTCCCTACGAGCAGTACTTC
CASSPWGTAPYEQYF